This is a list of T cell receptor beta chains from one sample in a study of PD-1 blockade in classical Hodgkin lymphoma. Some clones are missing from TCRdb's copy, which holds only in-frame ones; the method was immunoSEQ multiplex PCR. This sample has about 41,000 clones, with roughly three quarters found just once. The sequences come from peripheral blood mononuclear cells (PBMCs), collected at baseline. The receptor set was obtained from a human donor with classical Hodgkin lymphoma. Each CDR3 is given with its conserved first and last residue. The D gene is left open where the match is weak. Rows give clone size only sometimes, using once, few, many, or a class for an expanded clone.

abundance	v_gene	j_gene	d_gene	CDR3nt	CDR3aa
once	TRBV15	TRBJ1-5	.	TGTGCCACTTCATCCACGGGGAATCAGCCCCAGCATTTT	CATSSTGNQPQHF
.	TRBV30	TRBJ1-5	.	TGTGCCTGGAGTATATCAGGGGGCAATCAGCCCCAGCATTTT	CAWSISGGNQPQHF
.	TRBV11-3	TRBJ2-7	.	TGTGCCAGCAGCTTAGATCTCCGGGGGGAGCAGTACTTC	CASSLDLRGEQYF
.	TRBV5-1	TRBJ1-6	.	TGCGCCAGCAGCTTGGCCCAGGCAGGAGAGTTAAATTCACCCCTCCACTTT	CASSLAQAGELNSPLHF
.	TRBV6-6	TRBJ2-7	TRBD1	TGTGCCAGCAGAGATAGGGACAGGAACTACGAGCAGTACTTC	CASRDRDRNYEQYF
.	TRBV11-3	TRBJ2-1	TRBD1	TGTGCCAGCAGCTCCCGCCAAACAGGGGGCAGAGAGCAGTTCTTC	CASSSRQTGGREQFF
.	TRBV6-6	TRBJ1-4	TRBD1	TGTGCCAGCAGCCCGGGACAGGGGACGGTTAAACTGTTTTTT	CASSPGQGTVKLFF
.	TRBV28	TRBJ1-2	.	TGTGCCAGCAGTCTTTACGTGGAAGACTGGACCTTCTATGGCTACACCTTC	CASSLYVEDWTFYGYTF
few	TRBV6-5	TRBJ2-3	.	TGTGCCAGCAGTTACTCGCGGCCGGGGGATACGCAGTATTTT	CASSYSRPGDTQYF
.	TRBV19	TRBJ1-3	.	TGTGCCAGTACGATAGGGGGAACGGTCGGAGCCTCTGGAAACACCATATATTTT	CASTIGGTVGASGNTIYF
.	TRBV7-2	TRBJ1-3	.	TGTGCCAGCAGCAGCCCCCCCCGGTCGGGGGCGCTTAGTGGAAACACCATATATTTT	CASSSPPRSGALSGNTIYF
.	TRBV18	TRBJ2-1	TRBD2	TGTGCCAGCTCACCAAGCTGGACTAGCGGGATTAATGAGCAGTTCTTC	CASSPSWTSGINEQFF
.	TRBV4-3	TRBJ1-3	TRBD1	TGCGCCAGCAGCCAAGGGACAGGGTCTTCTGGAAACACCATATATTTT	CASSQGTGSSGNTIYF